The 12 T cell receptor beta chains below were found in one sample sequenced in a study of regulatory T cells in long-lasting Graves disease. According to the study, TCR beta libraries were built with iRepertoire HTBI primers and CDR3-region Arm-PCR. MiXCR was run by TCRdb on the multiplex PCR reads, yielding one entry per CDR3 protein. Of roughly 420,000 distinct CDR3 sequences listed, over 15% are singletons. Time point reported: newly diagnosed GD, antithyroid drugs for less than 3 months. PBMC-extracted RNA yielded the TCR library. This same sample was also taken into another study, of T cells in Graves' hyperthyroidism and ophthalmopathy.

This specimen was peripheral blood mononuclear cells (PBMCs), taken at new diagnosis, from a patient treated with antithyroid drugs. The source is a woman younger than 45 with Graves disease.

In this sample, this clonotype turned up many times. V usage is TRBV6-1 and J usage is TRBJ2-3, with TRBD2 matching over 9 bases. Germline V gene sequence: CDR1 MNHNS, CDR2 SASEGT. V shed 3 bases and J 1 base; nucleotides not matched to a gene: 2. The CDR3 sequence is 15 residues long. CDR3 sequence reads: CASSDPSGGTDTQYF. The CDR3 nucleotides are TGTGCCAGCAGTGATCCTAGCGGGGGCACAGATACGCAGTATTTT.

This clonotype has a handful of counts. This chain uses TRBV7-9 with TRBJ2-3; possibly TRBD1 for D (5 bases). Germline CDR1 SEHNR, CDR2 FQNEAQ (reference sequence). The length of the CDR3 is 15 residues. Trimming stripped 5 bases from V and 3 bases from J, with 15 bases between. DNA of the CDR3: TGTGCCAGCAGCCCTCGGCAGGGCGATACAGATACGCAGTATTTT. Amino acid sequence: CASSPRQGDTDTQYF.

In this sample, this clonotype turned up many times. The chain joins TRBV28 to TRBJ2-6; TRBD2 matches 7 bases. Germline CDR1 and CDR2: MDHEN and SYDVKM. The CDR3 totals 19 residues. J lost 0 bases, V lost 4 bases, and 12 bases had no gene match. The CDR3 sequence is CASSYAGDGGSSGANVLTF. DNA of the CDR3: TGTGCCAGCAGTTATGCGGGGGATGGCGGCAGCTCTGGGGCCAACGTCCTGACTTTC.

This clonotype was seen a handful of times. The chain has TRBV6-1 and TRBJ1-5; no clear D gene. Germline assignment: CDR1 MNHNS and CDR2 SASEGT. This CDR3 region has 15 residues. The V and J ends lost 7 bases and 1 base respectively, with 14 bases between them. The CDR3 DNA reads as TGTGCCAGCACCTCCTCAGTCCGGAGCAATCAGCCCCAGCATTTT. This sequence encodes CASTSSVRSNQPQHF.

This clonotype has a count of ten or more. The chain employs TRBV7-9 and TRBJ2-5; D ambiguous. The V and J ends lost 5 bases and 5 bases respectively, with 15 bases between them. Germline CDR1 is SEHNR and CDR2 is FQNEAQ (reference sequence). The CDR3 length is 14 residues. The CDR3 sequence: CASSHPGATETQYF. In nucleotides, the CDR3 is TGTGCCAGCAGCCACCCAGGCGCTACGGAGACCCAGTACTTC. The full variable domain, rest sourced from reference TRBV7-9 and TRBJ2-5, is DTGVSQNPRHKITKRGQNVTFRCDPISEHNRLYWYRQTLGQGPEFLTYFQNEAQLEKSRLLSDRFSAERPKGSFSTLEIQRTEQGDSAMYLCASSHPGATETQYFGPGTRLLVL.

This clonotype was counted ten times or more. This chain connects TRBV11-2 to TRBJ2-5, with 11 bases fitting TRBD1. The CDR3 length is 19 residues. The junction had 11 bases not matched to a gene; V was cut back by 1 base and J by 1 base. Germline assignment: CDR1 SGHAT and CDR2 FQNNGV. The CDR3 coding sequence is TGTGCCAGCAGCTTAGTTCGCAAGACCGGGACAGGGGGCCAAGAGACCCAGTACTTC. The encoded protein is CASSLVRKTGTGGQETQYF.

The sample holds many counts of this clonotype. DNA of the CDR3: TGTGCCAGTAAGCGCGTAGGGCATTTCGAGTTGTTCTCCTACGAGCAGTACTTC. This gives the protein CASKRVGHFELFSYEQYF. The gene calls are TRBV28 and TRBJ2-7; the D is unclear. Germline V lookup: CDR1 MDHEN, CDR2 SYDVKM. The CDR3 is 18 residues long. The V end lost 9 bases, the J end lost 0 bases, and 27 bases lay between the germline ends.

This clonotype was counted ten times or more. V gene TRBV18 combines with J gene TRBJ2-3; no reliable D call. Germline V CDR1 and CDR2: KGHSH, LQKENI. The CDR3 is 14 residues long. V was cut by 2 bases and J by 2 bases, with 8 bases left in between. The CDR3 DNA reads as TGTGCCAGCTCACCAGGGGTAGTCACAGATACGCAGTATTTT. Its protein product is CASSPGVVTDTQYF.

CDR3 sequence reads: CSVMRDEYGYTF. The CDR3 DNA reads TGCAGCGTTATGCGGGACGAGTATGGCTACACCTTC. The chain carries TRBV29-1 and TRBJ1-2; possible D gene TRBD1, 5 bases. The germline V gene encodes CDR1 SQVTM and CDR2 ANQGSEA. V was trimmed by 5 bases and J by 5 bases, leaving 12 bases between them. The CDR3 consists of 12 residues.

This clonotype was seen many times. The CDR3 reads CASSLSRVGEQYF. CDR3 bases: TGTGCCAGCAGCCTATCAAGGGTGGGCGAGCAGTACTTC. The chain has TRBV3-1 and TRBJ2-7; D is unclear. Germline loops: CDR1 LGHDT, CDR2 YNNKEL (reference sequence). The CDR3 contains 13 residues. V was cut by 4 bases and J by 6 bases, with 13 bases left in between.

The V and J genes are TRBV6-1 and TRBJ2-7, with no clear D. Germline V gene sequence: CDR1 MNHNS, CDR2 SASEGT. The V gene lost 2 bases and the J gene lost 3 bases, with 5 bases spanning the gap. The CDR3 length is 12 residues. CDR3 region: CASSEQNYEQYF. CDR3 sequence (DNA): TGTGCCAGCAGTGAACAAAACTACGAGCAGTACTTC.

This chain links TRBV20-1 with TRBJ2-5; 8 nucleotides agree with TRBD2. Germline trimming cut 6 bases from V and 4 bases from J; bases unmatched to any gene: 7. This CDR3 is 13 amino acids long. Germline values: CDR1 DFQATT, CDR2 SNEGSKA (reference sequence). CDR3 loop: CSAPGGAGETQYF. Written as DNA, the CDR3 is TGCAGTGCCCCGGGGGGGGCAGGAGAGACCCAGTACTTC.